This TCR beta chain came from a study of blood T cell repertoires in COVID-19. Study-level information: Collection of acute and convalescent COVID-19 samples took place in the United States, Italy and Spain. T cells, B-cell-depleted T cells, or PBMCs supplied cDNA or gDNA.

Only in-frame clones appear in the TCRdb table, and some are missing; sequencing was by immunoSEQ multiplex PCR. The table records 190,000 or so clones, 90% of them present only once. The CDR3 runs to 11 residues. Trimming pared 0 bases from V and 5 bases from J, leaving 4 bases between. Germline-derived CDR1 and CDR2 are DFQATT and SNEGSKA (reference sequence). Sequencing was carried out using peripheral blood. The gene calls are TRBV20-1 and TRBJ1-1; D not resolved. The TCR sequence derives from a man aged 50 or older with acute or convalescent COVID-19. The DNA of the CDR3 is TGCAGTGCTAGAGATAGTACTGAAGCTTTCTTT. It yields the protein CSARDSTEAFF.